The rows below give T cell receptor beta chains drawn from one sample of a study of shared clonotypes between healthy human individuals. The protocol was immunoSEQ multiplex PCR, while the TCRdb copy is restricted to in-frame clones and leaves out a portion. The repertoire holds fewer than 650,000 clones, with less than 80% as singletons. What was sequenced was PBMCs. The source of these receptors is a woman aged 35 to 49 in good health. Some clones in this sample may be carry-over from other donors' samples. Each CDR3 is given with its conserved first and last residue. A D gene is named only where the DNA matches it firmly. Rows give clone size only sometimes, using once, few, many, or a class for an expanded clone.

v_call	clone_size	j_call	d_call	cdr3_nt	cdr3_aa
TRBV6-5	NA	TRBJ2-7	TRBD1	TGTGCCAGCGTATCTATGGGACAGGGGGTCTACGAGCAGTACTTC	CASVSMGQGVYEQYF
TRBV4-3	few	TRBJ2-1	NA	TGCGCCAGCAGCCAAGACCACCGCTCCTACAATGAGCAGTTCTTC	CASSQDHRSYNEQFF
TRBV28	few	TRBJ2-7	NA	TGTGCCAGCAGCCTCGCAGCGGTTGACGAGCAGTACTTC	CASSLAAVDEQYF
TRBV28	many	TRBJ2-7	NA	TGTGCCAGCAGCCCCGGGGGGACAGTGGCCGGCCACGAGCAGTACTTC	CASSPGGTVAGHEQYF
TRBV4-2	NA	TRBJ2-1	TRBD2	TGTGCCAGCAGCCAAGCAGTCAGGGAGGGGATCTACAATGAGCAGTTCTTC	CASSQAVREGIYNEQFF
TRBV28	NA	TRBJ1-5	NA	TGTGCCAGCAGTTTGTGGGGGAATCAGCCCCAGCATTTT	CASSLWGNQPQHF
TRBV7-2	NA	TRBJ2-7	NA	TGTGCCAGCAGCTTAGGACTAGTGTCCTACGAGCAGTACTTC	CASSLGLVSYEQYF
TRBV6-6	NA	TRBJ2-1	TRBD2	TGTGCCAGCAGTGGGACTAGCGGGGGGGAGCAGTTCTTC	CASSGTSGGEQFF
TRBV7-2	once	TRBJ1-1	TRBD1	TGTGCCAGCAGCTTATCCGGACAGGGACCTGAAGCTTTCTTT	CASSLSGQGPEAFF
TRBV6-6	NA	TRBJ2-1	TRBD2	TGTGCCAGCTTAGCGGGAGGCTCCTACAATGAGCAGTTCTTC	CASLAGGSYNEQFF
TRBV6-1	NA	TRBJ2-7	NA	TGTGCCAGCAGTGAATACTGGCAGCTCAGCTCCTACGAGCAGTACTTC	CASSEYWQLSSYEQYF
TRBV27	once	TRBJ2-3	TRBD2	TGTGCCAGCAGTACCCGTCGAGCGGGAGTTGCAGATACGCAGTATTTT	CASSTRRAGVADTQYF
TRBV4-3	NA	TRBJ2-3	TRBD2	TGCGCCAGCAGCCAAGGGATTGGGCGGGAGGCGTCAGATACGCAGTATTTT	CASSQGIGREASDTQYF
TRBV9	many	TRBJ2-7	NA	TGTGCCAGCAGCGTAGGAGCGGACCCCTCCTACGAGCAGTACTTC	CASSVGADPSYEQYF
TRBV29-1	NA	TRBJ1-3	NA	TGCAGCGTCGTGGCCAACTCTGGAAACACCATATATTTT	CSVVANSGNTIYF
TRBV29-1	few	TRBJ2-3	TRBD2	TGCAGCGTTGCCACTAGCGGTGCCACAGATACGCAGTATTTT	CSVATSGATDTQYF
TRBV9	NA	TRBJ2-7	NA	TGTGCCAGCAGCGCCGGATTCGGGCGCGAGCAGTACTTC	CASSAGFGREQYF
TRBV19	NA	TRBJ2-7	TRBD2	TGTGCCAGTACCACTAGCGGGAGCTCCTACGAGCAGTACTTC	CASTTSGSSYEQYF
TRBV9	NA	TRBJ2-7	TRBD2	TGTGCCAGCAGCGAAGGACTAGCGGTCTACGAGCAGTACTTC	CASSEGLAVYEQYF
TRBV7-3	NA	TRBJ2-2	NA	TGTGCCAGCAGCTTATACGCCGGGGAGCTGTTTTTT	CASSLYAGELFF
TRBV6-1	NA	TRBJ2-3	NA	TGTGCCAGCAGTGTTACGACCGGGACTGGTAGCACAGATACGCAGTATTTT	CASSVTTGTGSTDTQYF
TRBV29-1	NA	TRBJ1-2	NA	TGCAGCGTTGGTGACATCTATGGCTACACCTTC	CSVGDIYGYTF
TRBV19	NA	TRBJ1-2	NA	TGTGCCAGTTTACAGGGTTGGAGCGACTATGGCTACACCTTC	CASLQGWSDYGYTF
TRBV28	NA	TRBJ1-2	NA	TGTGCCAGTTCTCAGGGCCCTGAAGGCTACACCTTC	CASSQGPEGYTF
TRBV18	NA	TRBJ2-2	NA	TGTGCCAGCTCACGGCCCCGAGACAGCGACACCGGGGAGCTGTTTTTT	CASSRPRDSDTGELFF
TRBV27	NA	TRBJ2-7	TRBD2	TGTGCCAGCAGACGAGCGGGGGGTTCGGTCTACGAGCAGTACTTC	CASRRAGGSVYEQYF
TRBV5-1	NA	TRBJ2-7	TRBD1	TGCGCCAGCAGCGACGAAAGGGGGCGCGGCTACGAGCAGTACTTC	CASSDERGRGYEQYF
TRBV4-1	NA	TRBJ2-5	TRBD1	TGCGCCAGCAGCCAAGCCCCCGGGACAGGGAAAGAGACCCAGTACTTC	CASSQAPGTGKETQYF
TRBV6-5	NA	TRBJ2-5	TRBD2	TGTGCCAGCAGTTTTCGGGGGGAGACACAAGAGACCCAGTACTTC	CASSFRGETQETQYF
TRBV10-3	NA	TRBJ1-5	NA	TGTGCCATCAGTGAGACGGGTCAGCCCCAGCATTTT	CAISETGQPQHF
TRBV6-5	NA	TRBJ2-3	NA	TGTGCCAGCAGTTACACCGCGGACTCAGATACGCAGTATTTT	CASSYTADSDTQYF
TRBV4-2	NA	TRBJ2-3	TRBD2	TGTGCCAGCAGCCAAGAACTAGCGGGCAGCACAGATACGCAGTATTTT	CASSQELAGSTDTQYF
TRBV7-6	NA	TRBJ2-5	TRBD2	TGTGCCAGCAGCTTAGGACTAGCGGGGGCCTCCCAAGAGACCCAGTACTTC	CASSLGLAGASQETQYF
TRBV18	NA	TRBJ2-1	NA	TGTGCCAGCTCACCGATGGTCAGGGGCATTTACAATGAGCAGTTCTTC	CASSPMVRGIYNEQFF
TRBV5-4	NA	TRBJ2-2	TRBD2	TGTGCCAGCAGCTTGCCCGGGACTAGCCGGACCGGGGAGCTGTTTTTT	CASSLPGTSRTGELFF
TRBV18	NA	TRBJ1-3	TRBD1	TGTGCCAGCTCAACCGACAGGGGGCTGAAAGGAAACACCATATATTTT	CASSTDRGLKGNTIYF
TRBV7-9	NA	TRBJ1-4	TRBD1	TGTGCCAGCAGCTTAGTAGGGGGCTTGGGAAAACTGTTTTTT	CASSLVGGLGKLFF